The 31 T cell receptor beta chains below were found in one sample sequenced in a study of radiation and T cells in renal cell carcinoma (dated by TCRdb to 2020 to 2022). The time point label on this specimen signifies: baseline pretreatment blood. The sample's treatment or condition label, decoded: 15 Gy SBRT to primary tumor, nephrectomy 4 weeks later. Libraries were made using the immunoSEQ multiplex PCR assay. This is the immuneACCESS table as TCRdb keeps it, with only in-frame sequences that have V and J called. A part of the clones is gone; compared with another copy, unresolved V genes explain less than half, and the rest is unexplained. In all, the sample holds some 110,000 clones, and around 84% of those were seen once. Around 2.8% of the sample goes to the ten largest clones. Specimen: blood, collected from a patient whose treatment included radiotherapy and nephrectomy. These receptors came from a woman in her fifties or sixties with renal cell carcinoma.

This clone was detected a few times. Other nucleotide sequences from this sample produce the same CDR3. CDR3 DNA: TGTGCCAGCAGGACAGGGGGCTATGGCTACACCTTC. It yields the protein CASRTGGYGYTF. This chain connects TRBV6-5 to TRBJ1-2; 9 nucleotides match TRBD1. The V gene's germline CDR1 is MNHEY and CDR2 SVGAGI. Losses at the gene ends were 6 bases for V and 4 bases for J; bases not matched to a gene: 0. The CDR3 runs 12 residues.

The chain employs TRBV6-1 and TRBJ1-1, with D perhaps TRBD1 (5 bases). V shed 5 bases and J shed 0 bases, with 10 bases lying between them. This CDR3 is built from 14 residues. Per germline, CDR1 MNHNS and CDR2 SASEGT. The CDR3 is CASSRDPMNTEAFF. The CDR3 region has the DNA TGTGCCAGCAGTCGGGACCCTATGAACACTGAAGCTTTCTTT.

CDR3 DNA sequence: TGTGCCAGCAGCCCGACTCCTCCGGGACAGGGAGTTGAACTCTACGAGCAGTACTTC. The encoded protein is CASSPTPPGQGVELYEQYF. This chain connects TRBV7-9 to TRBJ2-7; 9 bases are a match to TRBD1. V lost 5 bases, J lost 3 bases, and 20 bases stayed unmatched. CDR3 length: 19 residues. Germline V gene sequence: CDR1 SEHNR, CDR2 FQNEAQ (reference sequence).

CDR3: CASSLRLAVEAFF. The CDR3, as DNA: TGTGCCAGCAGCTTAAGGCTTGCAGTTGAAGCTTTCTTT. The chain carries TRBV5-6 and TRBJ1-1, with D uncertain. Germline V CDR1 and CDR2: SGHDT, YYEEEE. CDR3 length equals 13 residues. V lost 2 bases to trimming and J lost 7 bases, with 12 bases between them.

The J gene is TRBJ1-1, the V gene TRBV7-2; perhaps TRBD1 as D (6 bases). The CDR3 spans 13 residues. Germline CDR1 is SGHTA and CDR2 is FQGNSA. V gave up 5 bases and J gave up 5 bases, with 12 bases separating them. In nucleotides, the CDR3 is TGTGCCAGCAGCCAACAGGGAGGGACTGAAGCTTTCTTT. Encoded protein: CASSQQGGTEAFF.

In this sample, this clone turned up once. The gene calls are TRBV27 and TRBJ2-7, with 11 bases that match TRBD2. Trimming took 6 bases from V and 2 from J; bases not matched to a gene: 3. From germline, CDR1 is MNHEY and CDR2 SMNVEV (reference sequence). The CDR3 contains 14 residues. CDR3 sequence reads: CASRLAGGTYEQYF. CDR3 nucleotides: TGTGCCAGCAGATTAGCGGGGGGGACCTACGAGCAGTACTTC.

This clone was seen once. The chain uses TRBV5-6 and TRBJ2-7; 7 positions agree with TRBD1. Trimming took 6 bases from V and 12 from J; bases not matched to a gene: 21. This CDR3 is built from 15 residues. Looked up from germline, CDR1 is SGHDT and CDR2 is YYEEEE. This CDR3 is CASTPGTHTRGQWYF. The CDR3 DNA follows: TGTGCCAGCACGCCGGGGACACACACGAGGGGGCAGTGGTACTTC.

This clone came up once. The V and J genes are TRBV9 and TRBJ2-2; 9 bases are shared with TRBD2. This CDR3 is 16 amino acids long. The germline CDR1 and CDR2 sequences are SGDLS and YYNGEE. J lost 3 bases, V lost 3 bases, and 6 bases had no gene match. The chain's CDR3 is CASSGQRGADTGELFF. CDR3 sequence (DNA): TGTGCCAGCAGCGGACAGCGGGGGGCAGACACCGGGGAGCTGTTTTTT.

The gene calls are TRBV5-4 and TRBJ1-1; D remains ambiguous. CDR1 is SGHNT and CDR2 is YYREEE in the germline V gene (reference sequence). This CDR3 has 13 amino acids. V lost 4 bases and J lost 10, with 17 bases in between. The CDR3 DNA is TGTGCCAGCAGCGACCAGGTAGGCCAGCGAGCTTTCTTT. Amino acid sequence: CASSDQVGQRAFF. Using reference TRBV5-4 and TRBJ1-1 for the parts outside the CDR3, the full variable domain is ETGVTQSPTHLIKTRGQQVTLRCSSQSGHNTVSWYQQALGQGPQFIFQYYREEENGRGNFPPRFSGLQFPNYSSELNVNALELDDSALYLCASSDQVGQRAFFGQGTRLTVV.

Within the sample, this clone is medium-sized (0.01 to 0.1%). This rearrangement joins TRBV27 to TRBJ1-1; D call uncertain. Trimming shortened V by 6 bases and J by 13 bases, and 18 bases separated the two germline ends. This CDR3 comprises 12 residues. Germline assignment: CDR1 MNHEY and CDR2 SMNVEV (reference sequence). CDR3 DNA: TGTGCCAGCAGAGGTGGTGCAGACGACGATTTCTTT. Translation: CASRGGADDDFF.

This chain uses TRBV9 with TRBJ1-2, with D perhaps matching TRBD1 (5 bases). Deletions cut 0 bases from V and 5 bases from J, with 8 bases between. The CDR3 sequence is 13 residues long. From germline, CDR1 is SGDLS and CDR2 YYNGEE. In DNA, the CDR3 is TGTGCCAGCAGCGTAGACGGGGGGTATGGCTACACCTTC. Translating it yields CASSVDGGYGYTF.

The V and J genes are TRBV9 and TRBJ2-1; 11 bases map to TRBD2. With V trimmed by 3 bases and J by 3 bases, 2 bases remained unmatched. The CDR3 has 15 amino acids. Germline V gene sequence: CDR1 SGDLS, CDR2 YYNGEE. CDR3 region: CASSASGGLYNEQFF. Here the CDR3 DNA reads TGTGCCAGCAGCGCTAGCGGGGGGCTCTACAATGAGCAGTTCTTC.

This chain joins TRBV2 and TRBJ1-1; possible D gene TRBD1, 5 bases. V was trimmed by 6 bases and J by 0 bases, leaving 14 bases between them. Per germline, CDR1 SNHLY and CDR2 FYNNEI. The CDR3 is 15 residues long. The CDR3: CASRETDSLNTEAFF. Written as DNA, the CDR3 is TGTGCCAGCAGAGAAACCGACAGCCTGAACACTGAAGCTTTCTTT.

V gene TRBV4-2 combines with J gene TRBJ1-2; 8 bases align to TRBD1. The ends lost 0 bases at V and 4 bases at J; junction bases unmatched: 10. The CDR3 spans 17 residues. CDR1 is LGHNA, CDR2 YNFKEQ, per germline. CDR3 region: CASSQERTGYNGYGYTF. CDR3 in DNA: TGTGCCAGCAGCCAAGAGCGGACAGGGTACAACGGCTATGGCTACACCTTC.

In this sample, this clone turned up once. This chain uses TRBV6-6 with TRBJ1-1; D perhaps matches TRBD1 (5 bases). The CDR3 is made up of 15 amino acids. V shed 2 bases and J shed 1 base, with 11 bases lying between them. CDR1 is MNHNY and CDR2 is SVGAGI in the germline V gene (reference sequence). The CDR3 is CASSYPQGQNTEAFF. For the CDR3, the DNA is TGTGCCAGCAGTTACCCCCAGGGCCAGAACACTGAAGCTTTCTTT.

The chain joins TRBV4-2 to TRBJ2-6; 8 positions agree with TRBD1. This CDR3 comprises 20 residues. The V gene end was trimmed by 3 bases and the J gene end by 2 bases; junction bases not matched to a gene: 15. Germline CDR1 and CDR2: LGHNA and YNFKEQ. The CDR3 is CASSHLNSGGSQPGANVLTF. CDR3 coding DNA: TGTGCCAGCAGCCATCTTAACTCAGGGGGCTCCCAACCTGGGGCCAACGTCCTGACTTTC.

The V call is TRBV27, the J call TRBJ2-3; TRBD1 is a possible D gene (6 bases). The germline CDR1 and CDR2 sequences are MNHEY and SMNVEV (reference sequence). The CDR3 consists of 14 residues. Trimming took 6 bases from V and 7 from J, leaving 17 bases between them. CDR3 DNA: TGTGCCAGCAGCGGCCCCGGCAGGGGTAATACGCAGTATTTT. Its translation is CASSGPGRGNTQYF.

The rearrangement uses TRBV7-2 and TRBJ1-2; a possible D gene is TRBD1 (6 bases). This CDR3 contains 14 residues. With 5 bases removed from V and 4 bases from J, the gap between germline ends came to 14 bases. The V gene's germline CDR1 is SGHTA and CDR2 FQGNSA. CDR3 loop: CASSMIGQSYGYTF. CDR3 coding DNA: TGTGCCAGCAGCATGATTGGACAGTCCTATGGCTACACCTTC.

This chain connects TRBV5-7 to TRBJ2-7, with 8 bases fitting TRBD2. TRBV5-7 has ORF status, its function being uncertain. Trimming took 1 base from V and 0 from J; bases not matched to a gene: 0. The CDR3 sequence is 14 residues long. The CDR3 sequence is CASSLSGSSYEQYF. The CDR3 nucleotides are TGTGCCAGCAGCTTGAGCGGGAGCTCCTACGAGCAGTACTTC.

This clone turned up a few times. The genes are TRBV6-1 and TRBJ1-3, with 9 nucleotides matching TRBD1. Germline V lookup: CDR1 MNHNS, CDR2 SASEGT. There are 13 residues in the CDR3. In DNA, the CDR3 is TGTGAGGACAGGGGCTCCTCTGGAAACACCATATATTTT. Its translation is CEDRGSSGNTIYF.

The chain has TRBV5-1 and TRBJ2-1, with TRBD1 matching 8 bases. Germline values: CDR1 SGHRS, CDR2 YFSETQ. This CDR3 region has 15 residues. V lost 2 bases and J lost 4; bases outside the gene matches: 5. The CDR3 loop reads CASSLGTGVYNEQFF. The CDR3 coding sequence is TGCGCCAGCAGCTTAGGGACAGGTGTTTACAATGAGCAGTTCTTC.

This clone was counted a few times. The chain joins TRBV5-6 to TRBJ2-1, with TRBD1 identical over 9 bases. The junction had 12 bases not matched to a gene; V was cut back by 2 bases and J by 12 bases. The CDR3 loop spans 15 amino acids. In germline, CDR1 is SGHDT, CDR2 YYEEEE. CDR3 region: CASSFFQSPGQGQFF. The CDR3 DNA sequence: TGTGCCAGCAGCTTTTTCCAATCACCGGGACAGGGGCAGTTCTTC. The full variable domain, in which reference TRBV5-6 and TRBJ2-1 provide the parts outside the CDR3, is DAGVTQSPTHLIKTRGQQVTLRCSPKSGHDTVSWYQQALGQGPQFIFQYYEEEERQRGNFPDRFSGHQFPNYSSELNVNALLLGDSALYLCASSFFQSPGQGQFFGPGTRLTVL.

This clone has more than one count but fewer than ten. The J gene is TRBJ2-3, the V gene TRBV11-3, with TRBD1 matching over 11 bases. This CDR3 contains 15 residues. The V gene end was trimmed by 4 bases and the J gene end by 2 bases; junction bases not matched to a gene: 2. CDR1 SGHNT and CDR2 YENEEA come from the germline V gene. The CDR3: CASSSGQGDTDTQYF. The CDR3 bases are TGTGCCAGCAGCTCGGGACAGGGGGACACAGATACGCAGTATTTT.

The V gene is TRBV12-2, the J gene TRBJ1-1. TRBV12-2 is a listed pseudogene. The CDR3 is made up of 16 amino acids. The CDR3 here is CASRPRGPGGRTEAFF. DNA of the CDR3: TGTGCAAGTCGCCCTAGGGGCCCTGGGGGTAGGACTGAAGCTTTCTTT.

V usage is TRBV4-3 and J usage is TRBJ2-7; no clear D. The CDR3 sequence is 15 residues long. Germline CDR1 reads LGHNA; CDR2 reads YSLEER. V was trimmed by 0 bases and J by 2 bases, leaving 11 bases between them. The CDR3 DNA sequence: TGCGCCAGCAGCCAAGATTGGACGGGCACCTACGAGCAGTACTTC. Translated: CASSQDWTGTYEQYF.

The chain employs TRBV9 and TRBJ2-2, with TRBD1 identical over 8 bases. J was trimmed by 15 bases and V by 3 bases; bases with no gene match: 13. The CDR3 sequence is 14 residues long. The germline V gene encodes CDR1 SGDLS and CDR2 YYNGEE. The CDR3: CASSADRGSGVLFF. The CDR3 DNA follows: TGTGCCAGCAGCGCCGACAGGGGCTCTGGCGTGTTGTTTTTT. The full variable domain, in which reference TRBV9 and TRBJ2-2 provide the parts outside the CDR3, is DSGVTQTPKHLITATGQRVTLRCSPRSGDLSVYWYQQSLDQGLQFLIQYYNGEERAKGNILERFSAQQFPDLHSELNLSSLELGDSALYFCASSADRGSGVLFFGEGSRLTVL.

This clone was seen a single time. CDR3 amino acids: CASSLGGAGSYEQYF. The CDR3 nucleotides are TGCGCCAGCAGCCTGGGGGGCGCGGGCTCCTACGAGCAGTACTTC. The rearrangement links TRBV5-1 to TRBJ2-7; D possibly uses TRBD1 or TRBD2 (6 bases each). The CDR3 totals 15 residues. Germline-derived CDR1 and CDR2 are SGHRS and YFSETQ. V was clipped by 4 bases and J by 0 bases, with 14 bases between them.

This clone has only one observation. The chain links TRBV5-1 to TRBJ2-1; D possibly matches TRBD1 or TRBD2 (5 bases each). The CDR3 consists of 15 residues. Germline CDR1 reads SGHRS; CDR2 reads YFSETQ. V lost 1 base, J lost 5 bases, and 13 bases lay in between. The CDR3 spells CASSLMAGTHNEQFF. The DNA of the CDR3 is TGCGCCAGCAGCTTGATGGCTGGGACCCACAATGAGCAGTTCTTC.

The rearrangement joins TRBV28 to TRBJ1-2; D gene unclear. V gave up 6 bases and J gave up 1 base, with 12 bases separating them. The length of the CDR3 is 14 residues. Germline V gene sequence: CDR1 MDHEN, CDR2 SYDVKM. The CDR3 reads CASSEAGINYGYTF. CDR3 DNA: TGTGCCAGCAGCGAAGCCGGGATTAACTATGGCTACACCTTC.

V gene TRBV5-4 combines with J gene TRBJ2-5, with a weak D call TRBD1 (6 bases). CDR1 and CDR2 (germline): SGHNT, YYREEE (reference sequence). This CDR3 comprises 14 residues. V was clipped by 3 bases and J by 5 bases, with 14 bases between them. CDR3 sequence reads: CASSSEFRGETQYF. The CDR3 DNA sequence: TGTGCCAGCAGCTCCGAATTCAGGGGTGAGACCCAGTACTTC. Looking up the rest from reference TRBV5-4 and TRBJ2-5 gives the full variable domain: ETGVTQSPTHLIKTRGQQVTLRCSSQSGHNTVSWYQQALGQGPQFIFQYYREEENGRGNFPPRFSGLQFPNYSSELNVNALELDDSALYLCASSSEFRGETQYFGPGTRLLVL.

This chain links TRBV6-1 with TRBJ2-3; the D gene is possibly TRBD1 (5 bases). The V end lost 1 base, the J end lost 5 bases, and 19 bases lay between the germline ends. From germline, CDR1 is MNHNS and CDR2 SASEGT. This CDR3 region has 17 residues. The CDR3 DNA reads as TGTGCCAGCAGTGAAGGGCAAGTTGTTCAGGGCCAAGATACGCAGTATTTT. Amino acids: CASSEGQVVQGQDTQYF.